The T cell receptor beta chain described here comes from a study of cytomegalovirus exposure and HLA in healthy donors. Primers included in the PCR were 60 Vbeta and 13 Jbeta primers. Sequencing used immunoSEQ multiplex PCR; TCRdb keeps in-frame clones, though not all of them. The table includes about 130,000 clones, around 80% detected once. Notes on the study in general: Later, an analysis found that common viral pathogens appeared to be linked with several of the most significant clusters. A later analysis, which compared TCR beta chains of equal frequency, found the HLA-associated ones more clonally expanded.

Points on this clone: The antigen is undetermined.

This CDR3 is built from 15 residues. V was pared by 5 bases and J by 5 bases, with 8 bases of the junction left unmatched. CDR1 is SEHNR, CDR2 FQNEAQ, per germline (reference sequence). The sequencing input was PBMCs. This sequence joins TRBV7-9 and TRBJ2-1, with 8 bases lining up with TRBD1. This sequence originates from a man aged 35-49 years in good health and CMV-seropositive. In DNA, the CDR3 is TGTGCCAGCAGCCTCTCCCGGACAGGGAACAATGAGCAGTTCTTC. Translating it yields CASSLSRTGNNEQFF.